This T cell receptor (beta chain) was recovered during a study of shared clonotypes between healthy human individuals. Background on the study: Each donor's CD8 memory used one plate, CD8 naive two, each CD4 subset three.

Sequencing was performed with immunoSEQ multiplex PCR; in TCRdb, only in-frame clones are kept and a portion is missing. The table shows about 1 million clones, with more than 60% occurring only once. Study findings and constraints: Some clonotypes were shared by all four sorted-subset donors, while others were not shared. The non-shared ones had lower generation probabilities than the shared ones. The authors expected sequencing depth to affect clonotype sharing among donors.

CD4+ cells underwent separation, giving CD45RA+ naive and CD45RA-negative memory subsets. The CDR3 spans 13 residues. Trimming removed 8 bases at V and 2 bases at J, with 13 bases between. CDR1 and CDR2 from the germline V gene are KGHSH and LQKENI. In regard to this clone: Its target is unknown.

The V call is TRBV18, the J call TRBJ2-7, with a possible D match to TRBD2 (7 bases). Sequenced sample: memory CD4+ T cells sorted from blood. The subset denotes: CD45RA-negative fraction. This receptor was identified in a man between 18 and 35 years old in good health. This chain's CDR3 is CASRGDTTYEQYF. CDR3 bases: TGTGCCAGCCGGGGGGACACCACCTACGAGCAGTACTTC.